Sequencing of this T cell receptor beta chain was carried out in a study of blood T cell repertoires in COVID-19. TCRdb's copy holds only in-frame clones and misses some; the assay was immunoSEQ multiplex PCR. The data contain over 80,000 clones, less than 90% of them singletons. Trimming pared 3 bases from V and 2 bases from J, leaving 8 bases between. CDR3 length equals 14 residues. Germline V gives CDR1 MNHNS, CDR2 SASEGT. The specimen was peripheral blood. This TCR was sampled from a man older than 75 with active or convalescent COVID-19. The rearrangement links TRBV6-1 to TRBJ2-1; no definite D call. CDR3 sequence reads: CASSEEFTYNEQFF. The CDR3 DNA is TGTGCCAGCAGTGAGGAGTTTACCTACAATGAGCAGTTCTTC.